This T cell receptor beta chain was captured in a study of T-cell memory formation after mild COVID-19 (dated by TCRdb to the early 2020s). Study-level background: TCR sequence clusters from the two donors were found to be largely donor specific. In two donors, T-cell clones that expanded and contracted after mild COVID-19 were tracked by sequencing TCRalpha and TCRbeta repertoires over time. The cohort comprised two young, previously healthy adult volunteers, one female and one male.

Sequencing instrument: Illumina NovaSeq 6000. TCRalpha and TCRbeta cDNA libraries were built by 5'RACE with constant-segment primers, adding sample barcodes and unique molecular identifiers. RNA was extracted from every sample with Trizol reagent. Library amplification was performed in two PCR steps, and a second sample barcode and Illumina TruSeq adapters were introduced in the second step. The libraries were sequenced on an Illumina NovaSeq using 2 x 150 bp paired-end reads. The original methods were these. The reads were demultiplexed and collapsed into UMI-guided consensus sequences using migec v1.2.7. With mixcr v2.1.11, UMI consensuses were aligned to TRA and TRB V and J templates and assembled into clonotypes. Expanded or contracted clonotypes were those called significant by both edgeR and NoisET, with noise models trained on biological replicates. For edgeR calls, the cutoffs were a false discovery rate-adjusted p below 0.01 and a log2 fold-change threshold of 1. As an exploratory analysis of dynamics, max-normalized trajectories of the 1000 most abundant clonotypes were examined by PCA with hierarchical clustering. Each responding clone was given a CD4 or CD8 phenotype based on the CD4+ and CD8+ repertoires, which had been sequenced separately. TCRdb reprocessed the public reads (quality trimming at Q25 with fastp, clone calling with MiXCR) and kept in-frame beta chains. Each record represents a unique CDR3 protein, reported with the most common genes and DNA among its rows. TCRdb, not the original authors, processed these V and J calls. The sample data list 90,000 to 120,000 distinct CDR3 sequences, and 14% of these were observed just once. 30% to 45% of the sample lies in the top ten.

Points on this clonotype: The antigen it recognizes is unknown. There are no base qualities to consult, and no much larger clone falls within one base.

CDR3 length: 15 amino acids, cysteine to phenylalanine. The only DNA kept is the CDR3, 45 bases in frame from the first base. In the germline V gene, CDR1 corresponds to LGHNT and CDR2 to FRNRAP. Relative to germline, V is 7 bases shorter and J is 7 bases shorter, with 23 bases between their ends. Paper-wide results and their limitations: The detection of some responding clones in pre-infection memory suggests that pre-existing cross-reactive memory T cells joined the SARS-CoV-2 response. Only two mild cases were covered in the study, and larger cohorts including severe cases with pre-infection samples were considered necessary. The second-wave clones that peaked on day 37 were not confirmed to be SARS-CoV-2 specific. Clones contracting from day 15 to 85 had balanced CD4/CD8 phenotypes, while a second wave expanding from day 15 to 37 was biased towards CD4+. Contracting CD4+ clones turned up mainly in the CM and EM memory subsets, whereas EMRA was where CD8+ clones were enriched.

Ficoll-Paque density gradient centrifugation was the method used to isolate PBMCs. This receptor was obtained from a man aged 18 to 29 who had mild COVID-19 (a few samples of this study predate the infection). The sample titles of this study are shuffled in the database, so cell type and time point are left out; the donor was told from shared clones. Material for sequencing was PBMCs or a T cell subset sorted from them (not recorded which). The rearranged chain carries TRBV12-5 and TRBJ2-7; the D region possibly corresponds to TRBD1 (7 bases align). At the DNA level, the sequence is TGTGCTAGTGTCCAGGGGGGATACCCTCCGAGGGAGCAGTACTTC. Its protein reads: CASVQGGYPPREQYF.